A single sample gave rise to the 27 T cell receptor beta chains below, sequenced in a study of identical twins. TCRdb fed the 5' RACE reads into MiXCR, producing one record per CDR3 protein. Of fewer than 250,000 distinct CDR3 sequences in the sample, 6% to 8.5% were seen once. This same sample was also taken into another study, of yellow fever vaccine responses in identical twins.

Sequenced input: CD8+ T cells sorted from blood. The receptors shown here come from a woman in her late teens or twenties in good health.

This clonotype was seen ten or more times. The CDR3 DNA follows: TGTGCCAGCAGTTTAGTTGGGGTAGCGGGATACAATGAGCAGTTCTTC. Its protein product is CASSLVGVAGYNEQFF. The rearrangement joins TRBV12-3 or TRBV12-4 to TRBJ2-1, with 8 nucleotides matching TRBD2. The V and J ends lost 1 base and 4 bases, in that order; junction bases with no gene match: 6. The CDR3 has 16 residues.

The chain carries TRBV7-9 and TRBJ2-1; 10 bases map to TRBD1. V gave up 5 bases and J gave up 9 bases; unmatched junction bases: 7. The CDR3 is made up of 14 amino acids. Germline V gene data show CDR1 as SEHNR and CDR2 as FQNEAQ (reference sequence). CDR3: CASSPGTGVIEQFF. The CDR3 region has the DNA TGTGCCAGCAGCCCCGGGACAGGGGTTATTGAGCAGTTCTTC.

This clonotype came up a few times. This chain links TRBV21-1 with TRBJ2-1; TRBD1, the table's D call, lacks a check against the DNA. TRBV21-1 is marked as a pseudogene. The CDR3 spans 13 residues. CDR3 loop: CAGHRVAYNEQFF. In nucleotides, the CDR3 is TGTGCCGGCCACAGGGTCGCCTACAATGAGCAGTTCTTC.

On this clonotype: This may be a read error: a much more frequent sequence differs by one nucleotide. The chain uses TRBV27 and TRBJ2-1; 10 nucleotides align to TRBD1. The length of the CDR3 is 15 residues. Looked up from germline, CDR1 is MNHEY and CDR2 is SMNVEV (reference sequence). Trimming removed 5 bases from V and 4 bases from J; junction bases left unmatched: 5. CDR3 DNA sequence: TGTGCCAGCAGTACTCGACAGGGGGCGTACAATGAGCAGTTCTTC. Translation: CASSTRQGAYNEQFF.

DNA for the CDR3: TGCGCCAGCAGCCAGGACAGGGTTCGGGATGAAGCTTTCTTT. Its translation is CASSQDRVRDEAFF. The chain joins TRBV4-1 to TRBJ1-1, with 8 bases fitting TRBD1. The CDR3 is 14 residues long. Trimming cost V 3 bases and J 7 bases; bases outside gene matches: 7. From germline, CDR1 is MGHRA and CDR2 YSYEKL.

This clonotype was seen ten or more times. CDR3 amino acids: CASSQDVPGGSYNEQFF. The CDR3 nucleotides read TGTGCCAGCAGCCAAGATGTGCCGGGAGGGTCCTACAATGAGCAGTTCTTC. The chain combines TRBV3-1 with TRBJ2-1; TRBD2 matches 8 bases. The germline gives CDR1 LGHDT, CDR2 YNNKEL (reference sequence). Trimming at V came to 0 bases and at J to 1 base, leaving 5 bases not matched to a gene. CDR3 length: 17 residues.

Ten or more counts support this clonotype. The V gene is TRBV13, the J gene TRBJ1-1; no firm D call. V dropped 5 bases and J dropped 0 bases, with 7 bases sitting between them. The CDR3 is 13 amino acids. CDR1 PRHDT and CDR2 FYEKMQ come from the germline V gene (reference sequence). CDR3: CASSPPLNTEAFF. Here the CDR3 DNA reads TGTGCCAGCAGCCCTCCACTGAACACTGAAGCTTTCTTT.

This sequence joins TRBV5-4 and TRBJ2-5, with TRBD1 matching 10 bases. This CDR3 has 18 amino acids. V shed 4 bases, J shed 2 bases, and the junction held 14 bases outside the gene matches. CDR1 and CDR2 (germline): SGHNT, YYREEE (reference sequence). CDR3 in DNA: TGTGCCAGCAGCACCCCCGAATTTTGGACAGGGGGACAAGAGACCCAGTACTTC. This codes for CASSTPEFWTGGQETQYF.

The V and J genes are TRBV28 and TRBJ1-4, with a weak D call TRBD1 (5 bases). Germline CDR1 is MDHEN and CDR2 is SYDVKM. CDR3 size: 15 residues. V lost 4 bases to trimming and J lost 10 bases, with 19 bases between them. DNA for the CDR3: TGTGCCAGCAGTTGGACCCGGGGCGGGCGGGGAAAACTGTTTTTT. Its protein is CASSWTRGGRGKLFF.

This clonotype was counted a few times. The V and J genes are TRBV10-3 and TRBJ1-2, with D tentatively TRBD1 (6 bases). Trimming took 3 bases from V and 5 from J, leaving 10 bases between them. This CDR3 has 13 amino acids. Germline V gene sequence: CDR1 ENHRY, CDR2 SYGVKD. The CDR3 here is CAISEGQPYGYTF. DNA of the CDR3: TGTGCCATCAGTGAAGGACAGCCTTATGGCTACACCTTC.

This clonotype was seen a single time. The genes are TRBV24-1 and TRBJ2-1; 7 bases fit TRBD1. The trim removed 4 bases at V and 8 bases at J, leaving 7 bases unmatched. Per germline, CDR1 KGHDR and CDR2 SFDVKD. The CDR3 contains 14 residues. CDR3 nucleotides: TGTGCCACCAGTGAACAGGGGCTAGCCGATGAGCAGTTCTTC. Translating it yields CATSEQGLADEQFF.

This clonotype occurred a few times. The CDR3 DNA is TGTGCCAGCAGCTGGGGACTAGTCCGGGGACCCTACAATGAGCAGTTCTTC. The encoded protein is CASSWGLVRGPYNEQFF. This chain uses TRBV7-6 with TRBJ2-1, with 8 positions matching TRBD2. The CDR3 consists of 17 residues. The trim removed 4 bases at V and 2 bases at J, leaving 10 bases unmatched. The germline V gene encodes CDR1 SGHVS and CDR2 FNYEAQ.

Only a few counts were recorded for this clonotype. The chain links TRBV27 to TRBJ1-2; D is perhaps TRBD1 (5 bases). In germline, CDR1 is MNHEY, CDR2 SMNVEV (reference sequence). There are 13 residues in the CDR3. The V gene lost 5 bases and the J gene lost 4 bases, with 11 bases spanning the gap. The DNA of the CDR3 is TGTGCCAGCAGTCACCAGGACACCTATGGCTACACCTTC. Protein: CASSHQDTYGYTF.

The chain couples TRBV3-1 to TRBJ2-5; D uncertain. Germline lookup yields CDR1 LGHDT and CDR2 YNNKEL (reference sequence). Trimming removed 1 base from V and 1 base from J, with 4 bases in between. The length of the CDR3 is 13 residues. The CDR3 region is CASSQGPQETQYF. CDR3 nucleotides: TGTGCCAGCAGCCAAGGCCCCCAAGAGACCCAGTACTTC.

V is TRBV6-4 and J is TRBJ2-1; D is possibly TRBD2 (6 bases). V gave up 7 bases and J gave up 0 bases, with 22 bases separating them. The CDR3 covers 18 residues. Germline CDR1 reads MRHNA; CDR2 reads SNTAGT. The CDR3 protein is CASKGGAREPSSYNEQFF. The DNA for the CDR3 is TGTGCCAGCAAAGGCGGGGCAAGGGAGCCCAGCTCCTACAATGAGCAGTTCTTC.

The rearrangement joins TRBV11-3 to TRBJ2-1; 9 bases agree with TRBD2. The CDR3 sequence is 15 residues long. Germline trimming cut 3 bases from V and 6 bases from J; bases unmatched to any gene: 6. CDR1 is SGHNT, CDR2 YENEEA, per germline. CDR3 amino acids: CASSFWREGSNEQFF. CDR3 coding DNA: TGTGCCAGCAGCTTCTGGCGGGAGGGATCCAATGAGCAGTTCTTC.

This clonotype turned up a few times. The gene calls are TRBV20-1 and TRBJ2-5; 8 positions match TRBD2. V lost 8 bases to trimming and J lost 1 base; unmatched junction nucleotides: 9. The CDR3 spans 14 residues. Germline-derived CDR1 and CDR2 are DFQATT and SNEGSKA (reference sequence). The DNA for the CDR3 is TGCAGTAGCTACCGGGGGGGCGGCCAAGAGACCCAGTACTTC. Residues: CSSYRGGGQETQYF.

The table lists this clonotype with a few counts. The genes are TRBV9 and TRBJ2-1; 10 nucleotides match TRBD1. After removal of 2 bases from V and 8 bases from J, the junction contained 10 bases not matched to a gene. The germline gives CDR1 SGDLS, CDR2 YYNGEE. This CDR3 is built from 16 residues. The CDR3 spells CASSVSGTGAWDEQFF. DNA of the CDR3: TGTGCCAGCAGCGTCTCCGGGACAGGGGCTTGGGATGAGCAGTTCTTC.

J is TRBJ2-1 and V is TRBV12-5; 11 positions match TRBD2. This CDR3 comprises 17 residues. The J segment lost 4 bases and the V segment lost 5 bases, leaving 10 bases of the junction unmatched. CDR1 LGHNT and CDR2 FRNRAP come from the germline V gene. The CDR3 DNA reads TGTGCTAGTGGTCTAGGGACTAGCGGCTCAGTTTACAATGAGCAGTTCTTC. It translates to CASGLGTSGSVYNEQFF.

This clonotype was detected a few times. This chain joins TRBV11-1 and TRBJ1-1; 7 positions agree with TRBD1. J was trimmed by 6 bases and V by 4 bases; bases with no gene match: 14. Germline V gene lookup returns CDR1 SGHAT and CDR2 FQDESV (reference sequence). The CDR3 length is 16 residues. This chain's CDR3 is CASSSRYRGRVPEAFF. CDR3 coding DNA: TGTGCCAGCAGCTCACGTTACAGGGGTCGCGTGCCTGAAGCTTTCTTT.

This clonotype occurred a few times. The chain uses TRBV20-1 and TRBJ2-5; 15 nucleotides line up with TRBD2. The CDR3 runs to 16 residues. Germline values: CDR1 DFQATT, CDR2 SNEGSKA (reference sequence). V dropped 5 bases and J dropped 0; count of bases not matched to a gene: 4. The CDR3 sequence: CSAGLAGGGYQETQYF. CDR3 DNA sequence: TGCAGTGCTGGACTAGCGGGAGGGGGGTACCAAGAGACCCAGTACTTC.

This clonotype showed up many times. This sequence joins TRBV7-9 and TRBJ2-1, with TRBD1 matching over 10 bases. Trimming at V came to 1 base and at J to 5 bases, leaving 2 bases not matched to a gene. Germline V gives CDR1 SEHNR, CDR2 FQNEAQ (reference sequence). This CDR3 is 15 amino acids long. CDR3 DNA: TGTGCCAGCAGCTTAGGACAGGGGGCTGACAATGAGCAGTTCTTC. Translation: CASSLGQGADNEQFF.

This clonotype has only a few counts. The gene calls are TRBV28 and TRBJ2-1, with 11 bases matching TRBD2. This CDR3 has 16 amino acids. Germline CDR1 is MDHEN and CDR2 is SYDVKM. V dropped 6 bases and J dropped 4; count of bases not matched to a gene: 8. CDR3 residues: CASSQGLAEVYNEQFF. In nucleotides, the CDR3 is TGTGCCAGCAGCCAGGGACTAGCGGAAGTATACAATGAGCAGTTCTTC. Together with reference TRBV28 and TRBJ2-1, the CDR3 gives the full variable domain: DVKVTQSSRYLVKRTGEKVFLECVQDMDHENMFWYRQDPGLGLRLIYFSYDVKMKEKGDIPEGYSVSREKKERFSLILESASTNQTSMYLCASSQGLAEVYNEQFFGPGTRLTVL.

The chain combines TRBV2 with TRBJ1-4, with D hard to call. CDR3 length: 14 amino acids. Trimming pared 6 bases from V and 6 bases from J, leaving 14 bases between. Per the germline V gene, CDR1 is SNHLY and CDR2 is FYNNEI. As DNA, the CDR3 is TGTGCCAGCAGCATGGGAGAAGACTATGAAAAACTGTTTTTT. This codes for CASSMGEDYEKLFF.

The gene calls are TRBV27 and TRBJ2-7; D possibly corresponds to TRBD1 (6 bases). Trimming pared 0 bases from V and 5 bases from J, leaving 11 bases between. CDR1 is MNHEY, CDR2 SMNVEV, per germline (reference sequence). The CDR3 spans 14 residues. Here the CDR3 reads CASSLSPDRDEQYV. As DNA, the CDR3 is TGTGCCAGCAGTTTATCCCCGGACAGAGACGAGCAGTACGTC.

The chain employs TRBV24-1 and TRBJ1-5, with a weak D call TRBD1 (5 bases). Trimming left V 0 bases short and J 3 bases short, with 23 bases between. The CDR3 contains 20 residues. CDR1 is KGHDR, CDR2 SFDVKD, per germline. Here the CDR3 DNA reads TGTGCCACCAGTGATTTGGGGAAACCGGGACCCCTTCAATTCAATCAGCCCCAGCATTTT. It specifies CATSDLGKPGPLQFNQPQHF.

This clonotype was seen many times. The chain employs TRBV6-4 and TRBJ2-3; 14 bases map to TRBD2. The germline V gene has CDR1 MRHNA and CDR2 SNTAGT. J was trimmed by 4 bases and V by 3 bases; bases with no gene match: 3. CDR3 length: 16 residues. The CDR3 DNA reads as TGTGCCAGCAGTGAGGGACTAGCGGGAGCCGCAGATACGCAGTATTTT. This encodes CASSEGLAGAADTQYF.